These 7 T cell receptor beta chains were all obtained from the same sample, sequenced in a study of CD8+ T cells in alopecia areata. Treatment specified: oral pan-JAK inhibitor, 5-10 mg twice daily. It was cDNA, reverse transcribed from extracted RNA, that served as the sequencing template. Sequenced by immunoSEQ multiplex PCR; TCRdb stores in-frame clones only, minus some. The sample includes under 300,000 clones, approximately 60% of them seen just once. The sample consisted of CD4+ T cells sorted from blood, taken around week 53, from a patient treated with tofacitinib. These receptors all come from a human donor with alopecia areata.

The chain carries TRBV6-5 and TRBJ2-7; D may be TRBD2 (5 bases). With 8 bases removed from V and 2 bases from J, the gap between germline ends came to 13 bases. Germline loops: CDR1 MNHEY, CDR2 SVGAGI. This CDR3 contains 13 residues. The CDR3 region has the DNA TGTGCCAGCCGCCGGGGTCAGACCTACGAGCAGTACTTC. Translated, it gives CASRRGQTYEQYF.

The chain links TRBV29-1 to TRBJ2-6; D ambiguous. The CDR3 extends over 15 amino acids. Trimming took off 6 bases at V and 0 bases at J, with 12 bases between the two ends. In germline, CDR1 is SQVTM, CDR2 ANQGSEA. The CDR3 is CSVDGSPSGANVLTF. The CDR3 bases are TGCAGCGTGGATGGATCCCCCTCTGGGGCCAACGTCCTGACTTTC. Drawing the rest from reference TRBV29-1 and TRBJ2-6, the complete variable domain is SAVISQKPSRDICQRGTSLTIQCQVDSQVTMMFWYRQQPGQSLTLIATANQGSEATYESGFVIDKFPISRPNLTFSTLTVSNMSPEDSSIYLCSVDGSPSGANVLTFGAGSRLTVL.

The chain couples TRBV9 to TRBJ1-5; D is unresolved. V gave up 0 bases and J gave up 5 bases, with 9 bases separating them. In germline, CDR1 is SGDLS, CDR2 YYNGEE. The CDR3 spans 14 residues. The CDR3 region has the DNA TGTGCCAGCAGCGTAGGGATCGGGTATCAGCCCCAGCATTTT. Its protein is CASSVGIGYQPQHF.

The rearrangement links TRBV14 to TRBJ2-5; D is unclear. Germline CDR1 SGHDN, CDR2 FVKESK. The CDR3 has 13 amino acids. The V end was cut by 2 bases, the J end by 2 bases, with 6 bases between. Here the CDR3 reads CASSQLVQETQYF. CDR3 coding DNA: TGTGCCAGCAGCCAACTAGTTCAAGAGACCCAGTACTTC.

A few counts support this clone. The chain links TRBV19 to TRBJ2-5; TRBD2 might be the D (6 bases). The CDR3 covers 14 residues. V gave up 5 bases and J gave up 2 bases, with 12 bases separating them. Per the germline V gene, CDR1 is LNHDA and CDR2 is SQIVND (reference sequence). The CDR3 nucleotides read TGTGCCAGTAGTCTTGGCGGGGCACAAGAGACCCAGTACTTC. It translates to CASSLGGAQETQYF.

The chain couples TRBV10-3 to TRBJ2-3; D call uncertain. The CDR3 sequence is 12 residues long. Deletions cut 5 bases from V and 2 bases from J, with 5 bases between. Germline CDR1 reads ENHRY; CDR2 reads SYGVKD. CDR3 region: CAISHITDTQYF. The CDR3 nucleotides read TGTGCCATCAGTCACATCACAGATACGCAGTATTTT.

The rearrangement links TRBV14 to TRBJ1-4, with TRBD1 identical over 7 bases. The germline CDR1 and CDR2 sequences are SGHDN and FVKESK. V dropped 5 bases and J dropped 0; count of bases not matched to a gene: 3. The CDR3 is 15 residues long. The CDR3 region has the DNA TGTGCCAGCAGCTTCACAGGGGCAACTAATGAAAAACTGTTTTTT. Its protein is CASSFTGATNEKLFF.